A single sample is the source of the 29 T cell receptor beta chains below, sequenced in a study of cytomegalovirus exposure and HLA in healthy donors. In the PCR, 60 Vbeta and 13 Jbeta primers were used. Sequencing was performed with immunoSEQ multiplex PCR; in TCRdb, only in-frame clones are kept and a portion is missing. Counted here are over 150,000 clones, approximately 85% occurring once; the ten biggest clones make up around a tenth. The sequenced material came from PBMCs. Receptors were obtained from a man aged 45-65 years in good health and CMV-seropositive.

The gene calls are TRBV18 and TRBJ2-5; 9 bases agree with TRBD1. With 3 bases clipped from V and 2 bases from J, the junction kept 4 bases outside the gene matches. This CDR3 has 15 residues. Germline V CDR1 and CDR2: KGHSH, LQKENI. The CDR3 nucleotides read TGTGCCAGCTCACCGTTGACAGGGGGTCAAGAGACCCAGTACTTC. Translating it yields CASSPLTGGQETQYF. Together with reference TRBV18 and TRBJ2-5, the CDR3 gives the full variable domain: NAGVMQNPRHLVRRRGQEARLRCSPMKGHSHVYWYRQLPEEGLKFMVYLQKENIIDESGMPKERFSAEFPKEGPSILRIQQVVRGDSAAYFCASSPLTGGQETQYFGPGTRLLVL.

This sequence joins TRBV7-9 and TRBJ1-2; 7 nucleotides agree with TRBD1. Germline V gene sequence: CDR1 SEHNR, CDR2 FQNEAQ (reference sequence). This CDR3 is 14 amino acids long. Trimming took 5 bases from V and 8 from J; bases not matched to a gene: 11. This chain's CDR3 is CASSGAATGNGYTF. DNA for the CDR3: TGTGCCAGCAGCGGAGCCGCGACAGGGAACGGCTACACCTTC.

The gene calls are TRBV23-1 and TRBJ1-4; D gene ambiguous. TRBV23-1 falls under the ORF class, with uncertain function. This CDR3 has 14 residues. Trimming took 3 bases from V and 7 from J, leaving 12 bases between them. CDR3 sequence: CASSQREEAEKLFF. The CDR3 bases are TGCGCCAGCAGTCAGAGGGAAGAGGCTGAAAAACTGTTTTTT.

The chain carries TRBV5-4 and TRBJ2-4; D remains unclear. The CDR3 is 14 amino acids. Trimming removed 0 bases from V and 0 bases from J, with 4 bases in between. From germline, CDR1 is SGHNT and CDR2 YYREEE (reference sequence). CDR3 DNA sequence: TGTGCCAGCAGCTTGGGTCTAGCCAAAAACATTCAGTACTTC. Translation gives CASSLGLAKNIQYF.

Written as DNA, the CDR3 is TGTGCCAGCTTAAGTCCCAGTTTGAATTCACCCCTCCACTTT. Translated: CASLSPSLNSPLHF. This rearrangement joins TRBV28 to TRBJ1-6; D is ambiguous. The V and J ends lost 8 bases and 7 bases respectively, with 15 bases between them. Germline V CDR1 and CDR2: MDHEN, SYDVKM. The length of the CDR3 is 14 residues.

On this clone itself: At one boundary the junction diverges from the germline segment, which might be a read error. V usage is TRBV19 and J usage is TRBJ2-3; the match to TRBD1 covers 10 bases. The germline V gene has CDR1 LNHDA and CDR2 SQIVND (reference sequence). CDR3 length: 17 residues. DNA of the CDR3: TGTGCCAGTAGTCTAGACAGGGGGCTTACTAGCACAGATACGCAGTATTTT. Protein sequence: CASSLDRGLTSTDTQYF.

V is TRBV7-2 and J is TRBJ2-1, with 10 bases that match TRBD2. The germline CDR1 and CDR2 sequences are SGHTA and FQGNSA. The CDR3 consists of 15 residues. The V segment lost 1 base and the J segment 9 bases; nucleotides outside the gene matches: 6. In DNA form, the CDR3 reads TGTGCCAGCAGCTTAGTTATAGCGGGGGGCGCTGAGCAGTTCTTC. Its translation: CASSLVIAGGAEQFF.

The gene calls are TRBV2 and TRBJ2-4, with D possibly being TRBD1 (6 bases). Trimming took off 4 bases at V and 6 bases at J, with 16 bases between the two ends. Germline V lookup: CDR1 SNHLY, CDR2 FYNNEI. This CDR3 is 15 amino acids long. The CDR3 DNA is TGTGCCAGCAGTGCGAGGTGGGGGCCCGGAAACATTCAGTACTTC. Translation: CASSARWGPGNIQYF.

J is TRBJ1-4 and V is TRBV9; D is unresolved. The CDR3 consists of 16 residues. Germline CDR1 and CDR2: SGDLS and YYNGEE. Trimming left V 0 bases short and J 8 bases short, with 17 bases between. CDR3 DNA: TGTGCCAGCAGCGTAGGTAAGGAGCGCCCCGGCGAAAAACTGTTTTTT. Protein product: CASSVGKERPGEKLFF.

The chain carries TRBV11-2 and TRBJ2-7, with D maybe TRBD2 (6 bases). V lost 0 bases to trimming and J lost 2 bases, with 11 bases between them. Germline CDR1 and CDR2: SGHAT and FQNNGV. The CDR3 loop spans 15 amino acids. CDR3 bases: TGTGCCAGCAGCTTAGAGCGGGGCGACACCTACGAGCAGTACTTC. Translated: CASSLERGDTYEQYF.

This chain uses TRBV30 with TRBJ1-2; 7 bases are a match to TRBD1. V gave up 7 bases and J gave up 0 bases; unmatched junction bases: 11. This CDR3 has 15 residues. The germline V gene has CDR1 GTSNPN and CDR2 SVGIG (reference sequence). CDR3 sequence: CAYPAGRGTNYGYTF. For the CDR3, the DNA is TGTGCCTACCCAGCGGGCAGGGGGACTAACTATGGCTACACCTTC.

The chain is built from TRBV5-1 and TRBJ2-5; 11 nucleotides align to TRBD2. The germline CDR1 and CDR2 sequences are SGHRS and YFSETQ. V dropped 0 bases and J dropped 10; count of bases not matched to a gene: 11. The CDR3 consists of 16 residues. This CDR3 is CASSLGLAGPREVQYF. The CDR3 bases are TGCGCCAGCAGCTTGGGACTAGCGGGGCCGAGAGAGGTCCAGTACTTC.

This chain connects TRBV7-8 to TRBJ2-5; 7 nucleotides match TRBD1. The last part of the DNA fits TRBJ2-7 better; the J call may be wrong. The length of the CDR3 is 18 residues. Germline V CDR1 and CDR2: SGHVS, FQNEAQ. This CDR3 reads CASSLLLGGQASSYEQYF. The CDR3 coding sequence is TGTGCCAGCAGCTTATTGTTGGGCGGACAGGCGAGCTCCTACGAGCAGTACTTC.

The rearrangement joins TRBV7-8 to TRBJ2-7; 7 bases are shared with TRBD1. The V segment lost 5 bases and the J segment 2 bases; nucleotides outside the gene matches: 9. This CDR3 contains 15 residues. Germline CDR1 reads SGHVS; CDR2 reads FQNEAQ. The CDR3: CASSRTRDRTYEQYF. Here the CDR3 DNA reads TGTGCCAGCAGCCGAACCCGGGACAGAACCTACGAGCAGTACTTC.

The chain carries TRBV6-1 and TRBJ1-4; no reliable D call. CDR3 length: 14 residues. V lost 1 base, J lost 4 bases, and 7 bases lay in between. CDR1 and CDR2 from the germline V gene are MNHNS and SASEGT. CDR3 nucleotides: TGTGCCAGCAGTGAAGGCCAGTTTAATGAAAAACTGTTTTTT. Residues: CASSEGQFNEKLFF.

J is TRBJ2-6 and V is TRBV28; TRBD1 matches at 9 bases. Trimming removed 10 bases from V and 7 bases from J; junction bases left unmatched: 23. The CDR3 runs 19 residues. Germline loops: CDR1 MDHEN, CDR2 SYDVKM. The CDR3 DNA reads as TGTGCCACCCATCTCGGACAGGGGAATTTACTCTGGGGCGCCAACGTCCTGACTTTC. Amino acids: CATHLGQGNLLWGANVLTF.

The rearrangement joins TRBV5-1 to TRBJ2-7; no clear D gene. Germline V CDR1 and CDR2: SGHRS, YFSETQ. The CDR3 is made up of 13 amino acids. Trimming took 0 bases from V and 2 from J, leaving 6 bases between them. CDR3 sequence (DNA): TGCGCCAGCAGCTTGGTGCCAGCCTACGAGCAGTACTTC. Protein sequence: CASSLVPAYEQYF.

The chain is built from TRBV30 and TRBJ1-2; possibly TRBD1 for D (6 bases). The length of the CDR3 is 13 residues. With 0 bases removed from V and 6 bases from J, the gap between germline ends came to 11 bases. CDR1 is GTSNPN and CDR2 is SVGIG in the germline V gene (reference sequence). The CDR3 DNA sequence: TGTGCCTGGAGTGTATGGGGGCCCGATGGCTACACCTTC. It is translated as CAWSVWGPDGYTF.

The rearrangement uses TRBV27 and TRBJ2-7; 7 nucleotides match TRBD1. Germline CDR1 reads MNHEY; CDR2 reads SMNVEV (reference sequence). The CDR3 is 13 amino acids. With 5 bases clipped from V and 6 bases from J, the junction kept 7 bases outside the gene matches. The DNA of the CDR3 is TGTGCCAGCAGTCCTGACAGGGTTTCCGAGCAGTACTTC. This encodes CASSPDRVSEQYF.

This clone was seen a handful of times. The rearrangement uses TRBV18 and TRBJ2-7; D perhaps matches TRBD1 (5 bases). CDR3 size: 14 residues. The ends were cut back, 6 bases at V and 2 bases at J, with 14 bases in the middle. CDR1 KGHSH and CDR2 LQKENI come from the germline V gene. Here the CDR3 DNA reads TGTGCCAGCTCCCCCGAGCTGGACACCTACGAGCAGTACTTC. Amino acids: CASSPELDTYEQYF. The full variable domain, in which reference TRBV18 and TRBJ2-7 provide the parts outside the CDR3, is NAGVMQNPRHLVRRRGQEARLRCSPMKGHSHVYWYRQLPEEGLKFMVYLQKENIIDESGMPKERFSAEFPKEGPSILRIQQVVRGDSAAYFCASSPELDTYEQYFGPGTRLTVT.

The rearrangement joins TRBV6-5 to TRBJ2-7; 8 bases align to TRBD1. This CDR3 is built from 14 residues. Trimming removed 2 bases from V and 6 bases from J; junction bases left unmatched: 6. Looked up from germline, CDR1 is MNHEY and CDR2 is SVGAGI. DNA of the CDR3: TGTGCCAGCAGTTACGGCCAGGGGGCATTCGAGCAGTACTTC. It translates to CASSYGQGAFEQYF.

The V and J genes are TRBV10-3 and TRBJ1-1, with D possibly matching TRBD1 (6 bases). Germline V gene sequence: CDR1 ENHRY, CDR2 SYGVKD. Trimming cost V 4 bases and J 1 base, with 10 bases left between them. This CDR3 comprises 14 residues. The CDR3: CAISVDSPNTEAFF. The CDR3 bases are TGTGCCATCAGTGTGGACAGCCCGAACACTGAAGCTTTCTTT.

The chain combines TRBV23-1 with TRBJ2-7; 7 nucleotides match TRBD1. TRBV23-1 qualifies as an ORF whose function is uncertain. V was clipped by 11 bases and J by 1 base; unmatched bases: 11. This CDR3 spans 14 amino acids. For the CDR3, the DNA is TGCGCCGGTGAACGACAGGGAGAATCCTACGAGCAGTACTTC. Translated: CAGERQGESYEQYF.

The chain combines TRBV19 with TRBJ2-3; 9 nucleotides match TRBD2. V lost 4 bases, J lost 2 bases, and 10 bases stayed unmatched. The germline gives CDR1 LNHDA, CDR2 SQIVND (reference sequence). The CDR3 loop spans 17 amino acids. CDR3 nucleotides: TGTGCCAGTAGTAGACCACAAAAGCGGGAGGCCACAGATACGCAGTATTTT. This gives the protein CASSRPQKREATDTQYF.

The CDR3 is CASSPGLAGTNEQFF. CDR3 in DNA: TGTGCCAGCAGCCCCGGGCTAGCGGGAACCAATGAGCAGTTCTTC. V and J are TRBV11-2 and TRBJ2-1, with 9 bases identical to TRBD2. V shed 5 bases and J 6 bases; nucleotides not matched to a gene: 8. The CDR3 loop spans 15 amino acids. Germline V gene data show CDR1 as SGHAT and CDR2 as FQNNGV.

For the CDR3, the DNA is TGTGCCAGCAGACTAGCGGGAATGGGGACCCAGTACTTC. This encodes CASRLAGMGTQYF. The chain has TRBV27 and TRBJ2-5; 10 positions match TRBD2. Germline-derived CDR1 and CDR2 are MNHEY and SMNVEV (reference sequence). J gave up 7 bases and V 6 bases, and 5 bases lay outside the gene matches. The CDR3 extends over 13 amino acids.

The chain uses TRBV6-1 and TRBJ1-5; 7 nucleotides match TRBD1. Germline loops: CDR1 MNHNS, CDR2 SASEGT. The V segment lost 0 bases and the J segment 6 bases; nucleotides outside the gene matches: 8. The CDR3 totals 16 residues. The CDR3 spells CASSEAYRGFGQPQHF. The CDR3 region has the DNA TGTGCCAGCAGTGAAGCTTACAGGGGATTTGGTCAGCCCCAGCATTTT.

The rearrangement joins TRBV4-3 to TRBJ1-2, with 10 bases that match TRBD1. The V gene end was trimmed by 3 bases and the J gene end by 7 bases; junction bases not matched to a gene: 2. Germline lookup yields CDR1 LGHNA and CDR2 YSLEER. CDR3 length: 13 amino acids. The CDR3 sequence is CASSHRQGAGYTF. The CDR3 DNA is TGCGCCAGCAGCCATAGACAGGGGGCTGGCTACACCTTC.

Details on this clone: A read error may account for a junction end that differs from germline. The chain employs TRBV7-9 and TRBJ2-6; D not certain. The germline CDR1 and CDR2 sequences are SEHNR and FQNEAQ (reference sequence). There are 16 residues in the CDR3. This CDR3 is CSSSPPNSPGANVLTF. The CDR3 nucleotides read TGTTCCAGCAGCCCCCCAAACTCCCCTGGGGCCAACGTCCTGACTTTC.